What follows are 26 T cell receptor beta chains derived from one specimen sequenced in a study of low-dose radiotherapy and immunotherapy resistance in tumors. This sample's time point: before trial treatment. TRAV- and TRBV-specific primers were used for first-strand cDNA, which covered alpha and beta chains. A constant-region primer paired with the V-primer adapter amplified TCRs over about 19 PCR cycles. TCRdb analysed the reads with MiXCR anew, one entry per CDR3 protein. The sample lists tens of thousands of distinct CDR3 sequences, about a sixth occurring once. The sample here was PBMCs, taken before treatment. All receptors derive from a male donor with prostate cancer.

This clonotype has ten or more counts. CDR3 sequence: CASSRTGGGENIQYF. The CDR3 DNA reads as TGTGCCAGCAGCCGGACCGGGGGGGGGGAAAACATTCAGTACTTC. The V call is TRBV6-6, the J call TRBJ2-4, with 8 bases lining up with TRBD2. J lost 5 bases, V lost 6 bases, and 9 bases had no gene match. The CDR3 has 15 amino acids. Germline V CDR1 and CDR2: MNHNY, SVGAGI (reference sequence).

This clonotype was picked up many times. The rearrangement joins TRBV6-5 to TRBJ2-7; D may be TRBD2 (6 bases). The CDR3 runs to 14 residues. Germline CDR1 is MNHEY and CDR2 is SVGAGI. The ends were cut back, 0 bases at V and 4 bases at J, with 10 bases in the middle. CDR3 nucleotides: TGTGCCAGCAGTTACTCGATAGCGGAGTACGAGCAGTACTTC. Translating it yields CASSYSIAEYEQYF.

This clonotype was recorded at least ten times. The chain couples TRBV12-3 or TRBV12-4 to TRBJ2-1; 7 nucleotides agree with TRBD1. The ends lost 6 bases at V and 0 bases at J; junction bases unmatched: 5. The CDR3 length is 15 residues. DNA for the CDR3: TGTGCCAGCAGCCGCGACAGGGTCTCCTACAATGAGCAGTTCTTC. This encodes CASSRDRVSYNEQFF.

This clonotype has ten or more counts. The rearrangement joins TRBV20-1 to TRBJ2-1; possibly TRBD2 for D (6 bases). The CDR3 is made up of 15 amino acids. The germline V and J ends were trimmed by 1 base and 4 bases, with 14 bases remaining between them. Per germline, CDR1 DFQATT and CDR2 SNEGSKA (reference sequence). Here the CDR3 DNA reads TGCAGTGCTAGAGGTCTGACGGGGGTGTACAATGAGCAGTTCTTC. Translation: CSARGLTGVYNEQFF.

This clonotype was seen many times. V is TRBV5-1 and J is TRBJ1-4; tentatively, D is TRBD1 (5 bases). This CDR3 comprises 14 residues. CDR1 and CDR2 (germline): SGHRS, YFSETQ. Trimming cost V 2 bases and J 7 bases, with 12 bases left between them. CDR3 sequence (DNA): TGCGCCAGCAGCTTCGTCCAGGGAAGTGAAAAACTGTTTTTT. Its translation is CASSFVQGSEKLFF.

This clonotype was counted ten times or more. The chain has TRBV11-3 and TRBJ2-1, with 13 bases identical to TRBD2. J gave up 9 bases and V 3 bases, and 5 bases lay outside the gene matches. Germline V lookup: CDR1 SGHNT, CDR2 YENEEA. This CDR3 has 15 amino acids. This CDR3 reads CASSFGTSGAGEQFF. The CDR3 nucleotides read TGTGCCAGCAGCTTCGGGACTAGCGGGGCCGGTGAGCAGTTCTTC. Based on the CDR3 plus reference TRBV11-3 and TRBJ2-1, the full variable domain is EAGVVQSPRYKIIEKKQPVAFWCNPISGHNTLYWYLQNLGQGPELLIRYENEEAVDDSQLPKDRFSAERLKGVDSTLKIQPAELGDSAVYLCASSFGTSGAGEQFFGPGTRLTVL.

This clonotype was detected many times. This chain links TRBV2 with TRBJ2-1; TRBD1 might be the D (7 bases). V lost 3 bases and J 8 bases, leaving 8 bases between the germline ends. The germline CDR1 and CDR2 sequences are SNHLY and FYNNEI. The CDR3 has 12 residues. CDR3 DNA sequence: TGTGCCAGCAGTGACAGGGGGGATGAGCAGTTCTTC. Translation gives CASSDRGDEQFF.

This clonotype was found many times. The chain has TRBV29-1 and TRBJ1-2; TRBD1 is a possible D gene (6 bases). V lost 7 bases, J lost 0 bases, and 12 bases lay in between. The CDR3 runs to 13 residues. The germline gives CDR1 SQVTM, CDR2 ANQGSEA. The CDR3 reads CSARQAANYGYTF. In nucleotides, the CDR3 is TGCAGCGCCCGACAGGCAGCTAACTATGGCTACACCTTC.

With regard to this clonotype: This likely reflects a read error, since a far larger clone is one base away. The chain employs TRBV18 and TRBJ2-1; D ambiguous. Gene TRBJ2-5 matches the end of the DNA better, so the J call may be wrong. This CDR3 has 16 residues. In germline, CDR1 is KGHSH, CDR2 LQKENI. The CDR3 coding sequence is TGTGCCAGCTCACCTATCGGCCCAAAACTTCAAGAGACCCAGTACTTC. As protein: CASSPIGPKLQETQYF.

This clonotype was observed many times. The chain is built from TRBV5-1 and TRBJ2-5, with D maybe TRBD2 (6 bases). Trimming took 5 bases from V and 4 from J, leaving 12 bases between them. The CDR3 is 13 residues long. Germline-derived CDR1 and CDR2 are SGHRS and YFSETQ. CDR3 loop: CASSSDGGETQYF. CDR3 DNA sequence: TGCGCCAGCAGTTCTGACGGGGGAGAGACCCAGTACTTC.

This clonotype was counted between two and nine times. The chain recombines TRBV28 with TRBJ1-2, with D perhaps matching TRBD1 (5 bases). There are 15 residues in the CDR3. The V gene lost 1 base and the J gene lost 5 bases, with 14 bases spanning the gap. Germline assignment: CDR1 MDHEN and CDR2 SYDVKM. The CDR3 loop is CASSLSFGGGYGYTF. DNA for the CDR3: TGTGCCAGCAGTTTATCTTTCGGGGGGGGTTATGGCTACACCTTC.

On this clonotype: This may be a read error: a much more frequent sequence differs by one nucleotide. The chain carries TRBV12-3 or TRBV12-4 and TRBJ1-5; D perhaps matches TRBD1 (5 bases). CDR3 size: 15 residues. The CDR3 is CACSLIRDDNQPQHF. CDR3 DNA: TGTGCCTGCAGTTTAATACGGGACGACAATCAGCCCCAGCATTTT.

J is TRBJ2-7 and V is TRBV6-6; TRBD2 is a possible D gene (6 bases). The CDR3 sequence is 14 residues long. Germline V lookup: CDR1 MNHNY, CDR2 SVGAGI (reference sequence). The V and J ends lost 6 bases and 0 bases respectively, with 12 bases between them. In DNA, the CDR3 is TGTGCCAGCAGGCGCGGGACGGACTCCTACGAGCAGTACTTC. Its translation is CASRRGTDSYEQYF.

This clonotype is medium-sized (0.01 to 0.1%) within its sample. One end of the junction is discordant with germline, which a read error may explain. The rearrangement joins TRBV5-1 to TRBJ1-1; no definite D call. This CDR3 is built from 13 residues. Germline CDR1 SGHRS, CDR2 YFSETQ. CDR3 nucleotides: TGTGCCAGCAGCCCCCAGACGAACACTGAAGCTTTCTTT. It encodes CASSPQTNTEAFF.

This clonotype was counted ten times or more. The chain carries TRBV11-2 and TRBJ2-7, with TRBD1 matching 7 bases. The CDR3 runs to 12 residues. Germline V gene sequence: CDR1 SGHAT, CDR2 FQNNGV. The junction had 5 bases not matched to a gene; V was cut back by 6 bases and J by 6 bases. CDR3 amino acids: CASSPTGIEQYF. Written as DNA, the CDR3 is TGTGCCAGCAGTCCGACAGGGATCGAGCAGTACTTC. Filled out from reference TRBV11-2 and TRBJ2-7, the complete variable domain reads EAGVAQSPRYKIIEKRQSVAFWCNPISGHATLYWYQQILGQGPKLLIQFQNNGVVDDSQLPKDRFSAERLKGVDSTLKIQPAKLEDSAVYLCASSPTGIEQYFGPGTRLTVT.

This clonotype was counted many times. This rearrangement joins TRBV6-2 or TRBV6-3 to TRBJ2-7; D ambiguous. Germline lookup yields CDR1 MNHEY and CDR2 SVGEGT. Trimming took off 4 bases at V and 9 bases at J, with 10 bases between the two ends. The CDR3 is 11 residues long. CDR3 coding DNA: TGTGCCAGCAGTTCAAATCTCGGGCAGTACTTC. Protein sequence: CASSSNLGQYF.

This clonotype was recorded at least ten times. The chain is built from TRBV11-2 and TRBJ2-7; unclear D gene. V was cut by 5 bases and J by 3 bases, with 8 bases left in between. The germline CDR1 and CDR2 sequences are SGHAT and FQNNGV. The CDR3 totals 12 residues. CDR3 in amino acids: CASSPQDYEQYF. The CDR3 DNA is TGTGCCAGCAGCCCCCAAGACTACGAGCAGTACTTC.

This clonotype was recorded many times. The chain joins TRBV20-1 to TRBJ2-7; TRBD1 might be the D (6 bases). The CDR3 loop spans 13 amino acids. V was clipped by 4 bases and J by 0 bases, with 10 bases between them. Germline V gives CDR1 DFQATT, CDR2 SNEGSKA (reference sequence). CDR3 nucleotides: TGCAGTGCTATACAGGGAAACTCCTACGAGCAGTACTTC. The encoded protein is CSAIQGNSYEQYF.

In this sample, this clonotype turned up many times. V gene TRBV21-1 combines with J gene TRBJ2-5; the listed D gene, TRBD2, was not tested against the DNA. TRBV21-1 is an annotated pseudogene. The CDR3 loop spans 17 amino acids. The CDR3 loop is CASSTKAGSLFQETQYF. The CDR3 nucleotides are TGTGCCAGCAGCACGAAGGCAGGCTCCCTTTTCCAAGAGACCCAGTACTTC.

There are many counts of this clonotype. The V call is TRBV9, the J call TRBJ2-3; 8 bases are a match to TRBD2. The germline CDR1 and CDR2 sequences are SGDLS and YYNGEE. The CDR3 is 15 residues long. After removal of 2 bases from V and 1 base from J, the junction contained 3 bases not matched to a gene. The CDR3 DNA sequence: TGTGCCAGCAGCGTCGAGACTAGCGGCACAGATACGCAGTATTTT. It specifies CASSVETSGTDTQYF.

At least ten counts were recorded for this clonotype. The chain couples TRBV12-3 or TRBV12-4 to TRBJ2-7; 9 bases align to TRBD1. Losses at the gene ends were 5 bases for V and 5 bases for J; bases not matched to a gene: 7. The CDR3 extends over 14 amino acids. CDR3 DNA: TGTGCCAGCAGTCTACAGGGGGCAGGGAACGAGCAGTACTTC. Its translation is CASSLQGAGNEQYF.

The sample holds many counts of this clonotype. The chain couples TRBV7-9 to TRBJ2-2; D is possibly TRBD2 (5 bases). CDR1 and CDR2 from the germline V gene are SEHNR and FQNEAQ (reference sequence). The CDR3 totals 13 residues. V was shortened by 6 bases and J by 5 bases, with 10 bases between the two germline ends. CDR3 amino acids: CASRERETGELFF. The CDR3 region has the DNA TGTGCCAGCAGAGAGAGGGAGACCGGGGAGCTGTTTTTT.

The V call is TRBV6-2 or TRBV6-3, the J call TRBJ2-1; 11 bases fit TRBD2. The V gene end was trimmed by 2 bases and the J gene end by 4 bases; junction bases not matched to a gene: 4. Per the germline V gene, CDR1 is MNHEY and CDR2 is SVGEGT. CDR3 size: 16 residues. The CDR3 region has the DNA TGTGCCAGCAGTTACAGAACTAGCGGGGGATACAATGAGCAGTTCTTC. It codes for CASSYRTSGGYNEQFF.

This clonotype was picked up many times. The CDR3 loop is CASTSRGGSADTQYF. The CDR3 DNA reads TGCGCCAGCACCTCCAGGGGGGGCAGTGCAGATACGCAGTATTTT. V and J are TRBV5-1 and TRBJ2-3; the D call may be TRBD1 or TRBD2 (7 bases each). Trimming removed 6 bases at V and 4 bases at J, with 18 bases between. Germline loops: CDR1 SGHRS, CDR2 YFSETQ. The CDR3 covers 15 residues. Drawing the rest from reference TRBV5-1 and TRBJ2-3, the complete variable domain is KAGVTQTPRYLIKTRGQQVTLSCSPISGHRSVSWYQQTPGQGLQFLFEYFSETQRNKGNFPGRFSGRQFSNSRSEMNVSTLELGDSALYLCASTSRGGSADTQYFGPGTRLTVL.

The chain links TRBV5-6 to TRBJ1-5; a possible D gene is TRBD1 (6 bases). The V gene's germline CDR1 is SGHDT and CDR2 YYEEEE. V gave up 3 bases and J gave up 0 bases, with 10 bases separating them. The CDR3 length is 15 residues. CDR3 DNA sequence: TGTGCCAGCAGCTCAAGGGGGTATAGCAATCAGCCCCAGCATTTT. Encoded protein: CASSSRGYSNQPQHF.

In its sample, this clonotype was seen many times. V usage is TRBV20-1 and J usage is TRBJ1-2, with TRBD1 matching over 12 bases. This CDR3 has 17 residues. J was trimmed by 0 bases and V by 7 bases; bases with no gene match: 12. Germline assignment: CDR1 DFQATT and CDR2 SNEGSKA (reference sequence). The CDR3: CSVPNRDRGRSNYGYTF. For the CDR3, the DNA is TGCAGTGTCCCCAATCGGGACAGGGGGCGATCTAACTATGGCTACACCTTC.